The following is a T cell receptor (beta chain) sequence with its context. Clones were sequenced by immunoSEQ multiplex PCR, and TCRdb holds only the in-frame ones, with some missing. Of approximately 46,000 clones listed, nearly 80% are singletons. The CDR3 is made up of 16 amino acids. In germline, CDR1 is SGDLS, CDR2 YYNGEE. Trimming took off 4 bases at V and 6 bases at J, with 22 bases between the two ends. This specimen comes from a study of T cells in tumors after PD-1 blockade. Study-wide context: A subset received ongoing vismodegib 150 mg daily alongside anti-PD-1 therapy.

The sequence came from a human donor with basal cell carcinoma. The sequencing used PBMCs, collected before anti-PD-1 treatment. The chain carries TRBV9 and TRBJ1-2; D gene ambiguous. CDR3 amino acids: CASSLREGRPGHGYTF. CDR3 in DNA: TGTGCCAGCAGCCTTCGAGAGGGCAGGCCCGGTCATGGCTACACCTTC.